The rows below give T cell receptor beta chains drawn from one sample of a study of identical twins. MiXCR was run by TCRdb on the 5' RACE reads, yielding one entry per CDR3 protein. Of nearly 900,000 distinct CDR3 sequences in the sample, around an eighth were seen once. These same data were also listed under a study on yellow fever vaccine responses in identical twins.

Sequencing was carried out using PBMCs. Receptors originate from a woman under 30 in good health. The CDR3 runs from the conserved cysteine through the conserved F or W. The order of the fields is V gene, clone size, D gene, J gene, CDR3 protein, CDR3 DNA. A D gene is named only where the DNA matches it firmly. A clone size is listed for some rows: how often the clone was seen (once, few, many), or a class if it is expanded.

>TRBV6-1|-|-|TRBJ1-3
CASRGSVDTGNTIYF
TGTGCCAGCAGAGGATCTGTAGACACTGGAAACACCATATATTTT
>TRBV10-3|few|-|TRBJ2-1
CAIGTRGDEQFF
TGTGCCATCGGGACCCGAGGAGATGAGCAGTTCTTC
>TRBV28|-|-|TRBJ2-7
CASSLEESSYEQYF
TGTGCCAGCAGTCTAGAGGAGAGCTCCTACGAGCAGTACTTC
>TRBV5-1|many|TRBD1|TRBJ2-2
CASESRTGGTGELFF
TGCGCCAGCGAGAGCCGGACAGGGGGCACCGGGGAGCTGTTTTTT
>TRBV5-1|few|-|TRBJ2-2
CASSFGGLSGELFF
TGCGCCAGCAGCTTTGGGGGCCTCTCCGGGGAGCTGTTTTTT
>TRBV28|-|TRBD2|TRBJ2-2
CASSLGGLAGGDTGELFF
TGTGCCAGCAGTTTAGGGGGACTAGCGGGAGGAGATACCGGGGAGCTGTTTTTT
>TRBV6-1|few|-|TRBJ1-6
CASSEPTGVGSPLHF
TGTGCCAGCAGTGAGCCGACAGGAGTAGGTTCACCCCTCCACTTT
>TRBV7-2|few|-|TRBJ2-7
CASSQRGVSEQYF
TGTGCCAGCAGCCAGAGGGGGGTGAGCGAGCAGTACTTC
>TRBV29-1|-|TRBD1|TRBJ2-7
CSVGPQDRWPYEQYF
TGCAGCGTTGGCCCCCAGGACAGGTGGCCCTACGAGCAGTACTTC
>TRBV4-1|-|TRBD1|TRBJ2-3
CASSQENRGLTDTQYF
TGCGCCAGCAGCCAAGAGAACAGGGGGCTCACAGATACGCAGTATTTT
>TRBV10-2|-|TRBD1|TRBJ1-1
CASSDGDRTNTEAFF
TGCGCCAGCAGTGACGGGGACAGAACGAACACTGAAGCTTTCTTT
>TRBV4-2|few|TRBD1|TRBJ2-5
CASSLQPGQGGETQYF
TGTGCCAGCAGCCTACAACCCGGACAGGGCGGAGAGACCCAGTACTTC
>TRBV29-1|many|-|TRBJ2-5
CSVGDWTYQETQYF
TGCAGCGTGGGGGATTGGACATATCAAGAGACCCAGTACTTC
>TRBV7-9|-|-|TRBJ2-2
CASSLVGAETGELFF
TGTGCCAGCAGCTTAGTGGGGGCTGAAACCGGGGAGCTGTTTTTT
>TRBV19|-|-|TRBJ2-7
CASNPGPGGLETYEQYF
TGTGCCAGTAACCCGGGGCCTGGGGGTTTAGAAACCTACGAGCAGTACTTC
>TRBV10-3|many|-|TRBJ1-2
CATAGTGYGYTF
TGTGCCACCGCAGGGACGGGATATGGCTACACCTTC
>TRBV2|-|-|TRBJ2-7
CASSDDSGYEQYF
TGTGCCAGCAGTGATGACAGTGGGTACGAGCAGTACTTC
>TRBV25-1|many|-|TRBJ2-6
CASATTGANVLTF
TGTGCCAGCGCAACCACCGGGGCCAACGTCCTGACTTTC
>TRBV10-1|-|-|TRBJ2-2
CASRGGAGTGELFF
TGCGCCAGCAGAGGGGGCGCGGGGACCGGGGAGCTGTTTTTT
>TRBV15|few|-|TRBJ2-1
CATSMSTPEHWGNEQFF
TGTGCCACCAGCATGTCGACGCCGGAGCATTGGGGGAATGAGCAGTTCTTC
>TRBV10-3|-|TRBD2|TRBJ2-2
CAIGRDTGELFF
TGTGCCATCGGGAGGGACACCGGGGAGCTGTTTTTT
>TRBV5-1|-|-|TRBJ2-1
CASHWGGASNEQFF
TGCGCCAGCCATTGGGGGGGCGCTTCCAATGAGCAGTTCTTC
>TRBV5-1|-|TRBD1|TRBJ2-5
CASSFRWDRGETQYF
TGCGCCAGCAGCTTCCGTTGGGACAGGGGAGAGACCCAGTACTTC
>TRBV5-1|-|-|TRBJ2-1
CASSAQGWSYNEQFF
TGCGCCAGCAGCGCCCAGGGATGGTCCTACAATGAGCAGTTCTTC
>TRBV5-1|many|-|TRBJ1-1
CASSTRISTEAFF
TGCGCCAGCAGCACTCGAATAAGTACTGAAGCTTTCTTT
>TRBV20-1|many|-|TRBJ1-1
CSARGRGANMNTEAFF
TGCAGTGCTAGAGGACGTGGCGCCAATATGAACACTGAAGCTTTCTTT
>TRBV12-3/TRBV12-4|few|TRBD1|TRBJ2-1
CASSPVPTGGDEQFF
TGTGCCAGCAGTCCCGTCCCGACAGGGGGCGATGAGCAGTTCTTC
>TRBV1|few|-|TRBJ1-1
CTSSQEPPVNTEAFF
TGCACCAGCAGCCAAGAACCGCCCGTGAACACTGAAGCTTTCTTT
>TRBV11-2|few|-|TRBJ2-7
CASSFGGWGRDHDPYEQYF
TGTGCCAGCAGCTTTGGTGGATGGGGAAGGGATCACGACCCCTACGAGCAGTACTTC
>TRBV20-1|few|TRBD1|TRBJ1-1
CSAETGATLNTEAFF
TGCAGTGCTGAGACAGGGGCCACTCTGAACACTGAAGCTTTCTTT
>TRBV2|-|TRBD1|TRBJ1-2
CASSQLVDRGANYGYTF
TGTGCCAGCTCTCAGTTGGTGGACAGGGGAGCTAACTATGGCTACACCTTC
>TRBV12-3/TRBV12-4|many|TRBD1|TRBJ2-3
CASSRQGATDTQYF
TGTGCCAGCAGCCGACAGGGGGCTACAGATACGCAGTATTTT
>TRBV15|-|TRBD1|TRBJ1-1
CATSIEDDRDNTEAFF
TGTGCCACCAGCATAGAAGACGACAGGGACAACACTGAAGCTTTCTTT
>TRBV20-1|few|-|TRBJ1-1
CSAFRGYSASAEAFF
TGCAGTGCTTTTAGAGGTTACAGCGCATCGGCTGAAGCTTTCTTT
>TRBV6-1|-|TRBD1|TRBJ2-1
CASRQQGMGSYNEQFF
TGTGCCAGCAGGCAACAGGGGATGGGCTCCTACAATGAGCAGTTCTTC
>TRBV5-1|few|TRBD1|TRBJ1-4
CASSPQGWRSEKLFF
TGCGCCAGCAGCCCACAGGGGTGGAGGAGTGAAAAACTGTTTTTT
>TRBV7-9|-|-|TRBJ2-3
CASTPLGQGRPDTQYF
TGTGCCAGCACCCCCCTTGGACAAGGGAGGCCAGATACGCAGTATTTT
>TRBV4-2|-|TRBD2|TRBJ2-1
CASSQVRGTSGSTLYNEQFF
TGTGCCAGCAGCCAGGTCCGGGGGACTAGCGGGAGTACCCTCTACAATGAGCAGTTCTTC
>TRBV7-4|few|-|TRBJ1-5
CASPRRRVPYSNQPQHF
TGTGCCAGCCCGCGCAGGCGTGTACCTTATAGCAATCAGCCCCAGCATTTT
>TRBV11-1|once|TRBD1|TRBJ2-2
CASSTRDRENTGELFF
TGTGCCAGCAGCACAAGGGACAGGGAGAACACCGGGGAGCTGTTTTTT
>TRBV10-3|few|TRBD1|TRBJ2-3
CAISNRGISTDTQYF
TGTGCCATCAGTAACAGGGGTATTAGCACAGATACGCAGTATTTT
>TRBV11-3|few|-|TRBJ2-1
CASSLGTFNEQFF
TGTGCCAGCAGCTTAGGGACATTCAATGAGCAGTTCTTC
>TRBV7-2|few|-|TRBJ2-1
CASSLAHSYIGAYNEQFF
TGTGCCAGCAGCTTAGCCCACAGCTACATCGGTGCCTACAATGAGCAGTTCTTC
>TRBV24-1|few|TRBD2|TRBJ2-1
CATSVSAGGPSSYNEQFF
TGTGCCACCAGTGTATCGGCGGGAGGCCCCAGCTCCTACAATGAGCAGTTCTTC
>TRBV18|few|-|TRBJ2-3
CASSTRDTDTQYF
TGTGCCAGCTCCACCAGGGACACAGATACGCAGTATTTT
>TRBV11-2|-|-|TRBJ2-4
CASSFFSHGAKNIQYF
TGTGCCAGCAGCTTTTTCTCCCACGGGGCCAAAAACATTCAGTACTTC
>TRBV3-1|many|-|TRBJ2-1
CASSHKTGPTAFF
TGTGCCAGCAGCCACAAGACCGGGCCCACCGCGTTCTTC
>TRBV3-1|-|-|TRBJ2-7
CASSPSVQPYEQYF
TGTGCCAGCAGCCCTAGCGTTCAGCCCTACGAGCAGTACTTC